The entry below gives a single T cell receptor (beta chain) sequence along with its context. Its antigen is not known. Measured with immunoSEQ multiplex PCR; TCRdb has only the in-frame clones, and not every one. The repertoire holds 60,000 to 75,000 clones, 75% to 90% seen once, with about 4.5% in the top ten. V lost 4 bases to trimming and J lost 4 bases, with 13 bases between them. The CDR3 extends over 14 amino acids. From germline, CDR1 is SGHAT and CDR2 FQNNGV. These data come from a study of early stage breast cancer tumors. The study's findings and limits: Compared with adjacent normal breast tissue, tumors showed roughly 2.5-fold greater T cell density and higher clonality.

Sequencing was carried out using blood. The origin of this receptor is a person aged 35-49 years with breast cancer. The chain has TRBV11-2 and TRBJ1-1; D is perhaps TRBD1 (6 bases). CDR3 residues: CASSSTGWGTEAFF. The CDR3 region has the DNA TGTGCCAGCAGCTCAACAGGGTGGGGCACTGAAGCTTTCTTT.